This T cell receptor beta chain was sequenced in a study of radiotherapy plus CTLA-4 blockade in lung cancer. Study-wide context: Disease control was present in more than 30% of patients, and objective responses in more than 15%. Study results and limitations: Reports state that early shifts in blood T cell clones, with interferon-beta, best predicted response. Expansion in blood of tumor-derived TCR clones was seen after radiotherapy plus ipilimumab.

This clone showed up just a few times. What it binds is not known. TCRdb keeps only in-frame clones here, not all; method: immunoSEQ multiplex PCR. Counted here are 90,000 to 100,000 clones, roughly 85% occurring once; the ten biggest clones make up roughly 25%. This CDR3 region has 12 residues. The V gene lost 5 bases and the J gene lost 5 bases, with 10 bases spanning the gap. Looked up from germline, CDR1 is SEHNR and CDR2 is FQNEAQ (reference sequence). The chain recombines TRBV7-9 with TRBJ2-7; D gene unclear. The sequenced sample was peripheral blood, obtained from a patient treated with radiotherapy plus ipilimumab. The receptor was isolated from a human donor with non-small cell lung cancer that progressed on radiotherapy plus ipilimumab. CDR3 region: CASSPPANEQYF. The CDR3, as DNA: TGTGCCAGCAGCCCCCCGGCAAACGAGCAGTACTTC.